Listed below are T cell receptor beta chains from one sample, sequenced in a study of Ad26.COV2.S vaccination and SARS-CoV-2 variants. Here immunoSEQ multiplex PCR was the method, and the copy in TCRdb shows in-frame clones only, minus some. The sample consists of approximately 460,000 clones, 89% of them appearing once. Sequencing used peripheral blood, obtained in a trial of Ad26.COV2.S vaccine versus placebo. The receptor source for this set is a person between 18 and 60 years old who received the Ad26.COV2.S COVID-19 vaccine or a placebo. Each CDR3 is given with its conserved first and last residue. Each record gives: CDR3 protein, CDR3 DNA, J gene, clone size, V gene, D gene. The D gene is left open where the match is weak. Some rows mark clone size as missing; the rest say once, few, many or name a class of expanded clone.

CASSFRVTGELFF,TGTGCCAGCAGTTTTCGGGTCACCGGGGAGCTGTTTTTT,TRBJ2-2,-,TRBV12-3/TRBV12-4,-
CASSTGWSYEQYF,TGTGCCAGCAGCACAGGGTGGTCCTACGAGCAGTACTTC,TRBJ2-7,-,TRBV28,-
CASSFYEGNTEAFF,TGCGCCAGCAGCTTTTATGAGGGTAACACTGAAGCTTTCTTT,TRBJ1-1,-,TRBV5-1,-
CASSRDRELNYEQYF,TGTGCCAGCAGCCGAGACAGAGAACTAAACTACGAGCAGTACTTC,TRBJ2-7,-,TRBV11-2,-
CASSFSPPFNQPQHF,TGTGCCAGCAGCTTTAGTCCGCCCTTCAATCAGCCCCAGCATTTT,TRBJ1-5,few,TRBV5-4,-
CASSPPGTDNTGELFF,TGCGCCAGCAGCCCCCCCGGGACAGATAACACCGGGGAGCTGTTTTTT,TRBJ2-2,-,TRBV5-1,TRBD1
CASSLLVPGELFF,TGTGCCAGCAGCTTACTAGTTCCCGGGGAGCTGTTTTTT,TRBJ2-2,-,TRBV7-6,-
CASSLGQALTYEQYF,TGCGCCAGCAGCTTGGGTCAGGCGTTAACCTACGAGCAGTACTTC,TRBJ2-7,few,TRBV5-1,-
CATSGRETQYF,TGTGCCACCAGTGGGCGGGAGACCCAGTACTTC,TRBJ2-5,-,TRBV24-1,-
CASSDYLAGVYEQYF,TGTGCCAGTAGCGATTACTTAGCGGGAGTATACGAGCAGTACTTC,TRBJ2-7,-,TRBV19,TRBD2
CSVLRDRGGYGYTF,TGCAGCGTGCTCCGGGACAGGGGTGGGTATGGCTACACCTTC,TRBJ1-2,-,TRBV29-1,TRBD1
CASSHGSGTFANSPLHF,TGTGCCAGCAGCCATGGGTCAGGGACCTTCGCCAATTCACCCCTCCACTTT,TRBJ1-6,-,TRBV7-8,-
CASSVGPRGGYNEQFF,TGTGCCAGCAGCGTAGGGCCTCGGGGGGGTTACAATGAGCAGTTCTTC,TRBJ2-1,-,TRBV9,TRBD2
CASKAEMMIYGYTF,TGTGCCAGCAAGGCGGAGATGATGATTTATGGCTACACCTTC,TRBJ1-2,-,TRBV2,-
CASSFAGGPPYNEQFF,TGTGCCAGCAGTTTCGCGGGAGGGCCCCCCTACAATGAGCAGTTCTTC,TRBJ2-1,-,TRBV28,TRBD2
CASSLRRVNTEAFF,TGTGCCAGCAGCCTCCGTCGGGTGAACACTGAAGCTTTCTTT,TRBJ1-1,few,TRBV4-2,-
CASSLRTGVSGNTIYF,TGTGCCAGCAGCTTGCGAACCGGAGTCTCTGGAAACACCATATATTTT,TRBJ1-3,few,TRBV7-9,-
CASSLEPDNQPQHF,TGTGCCAGCAGCTTGGAGCCCGACAATCAGCCCCAGCATTTT,TRBJ1-5,few,TRBV5-8,-
CASSPDSQETQYF,TGTGCCAGCAGCCCAGACAGTCAAGAGACCCAGTACTTC,TRBJ2-5,-,TRBV7-2,-
CASSQEGATNHF,TGTGCCAGCAGCCAAGAGGGCGCAACAAACCATTTC,TRBJ1-2,-,TRBV14,-
CASLLNYEQYF,TGTGCCAGTCTCCTTAACTACGAGCAGTACTTC,TRBJ2-7,-,TRBV19,-
CASSPPGGEKLFF,TGCGCCAGCAGCCCCCCTGGGGGGGAAAAACTGTTTTTT,TRBJ1-4,-,TRBV5-1,-
CAGGFAGGSDTQYF,TGTGCCGGGGGATTCGCGGGAGGTTCAGATACGCAGTATTTT,TRBJ2-3,-,TRBV30,TRBD2
CAISVRGGSSTDTQYF,TGTGCCATCAGTGTGCGAGGGGGATCCTCCACAGATACGCAGTATTTT,TRBJ2-3,-,TRBV10-3,-
CSVGRRDTIYF,TGCAGCGTTGGTCGACGGGACACCATATATTTT,TRBJ1-3,-,TRBV29-1,-
CASSLRDRVGTDTQYF,TGTGCCAGTAGTCTTCGGGACAGGGTTGGCACAGATACGCAGTATTTT,TRBJ2-3,-,TRBV19,TRBD1
CASSFNEKLFF,TGTGCCAGCAGCTTCAATGAAAAACTGTTTTTT,TRBJ1-4,-,TRBV7-9,-
CASSGYNGELFF,TGTGCCAGCAGCGGATATAACGGGGAGCTGTTTTTT,TRBJ2-2,-,TRBV9,-
CASSLASGGAGANVLTF,TGTGCCAGCAGCTTGGCCTCAGGGGGCGCTGGGGCCAACGTCCTGACTTTC,TRBJ2-6,-,TRBV5-4,TRBD1
CASSLGLAHDEQYF,TGCGCCAGCAGCTTGGGACTAGCTCACGACGAGCAGTACTTC,TRBJ2-7,-,TRBV5-1,TRBD2
CASTPDGDDYGYTF,TGTGCCAGCACACCCGATGGGGACGACTATGGCTACACCTTC,TRBJ1-2,once,TRBV6-5,-
CASTFRGVNYGYTF,TGTGCCAGCACCTTCAGAGGGGTGAACTATGGCTACACCTTC,TRBJ1-2,-,TRBV3-1/TRBV3-2,-
CASSEKAPQVADTQYF,TGTGCCAGCAGTGAAAAAGCACCGCAGGTGGCAGATACGCAGTATTTT,TRBJ2-3,-,TRBV6-1,-
CASSLFSGDEQYF,TGTGCCAGCAGCTTATTTAGCGGTGACGAGCAGTACTTC,TRBJ2-7,-,TRBV7-9,-
CASSQEIAASTDTQYF,TGTGCCAGCAGCCAAGAGATCGCAGCTAGCACAGATACGCAGTATTTT,TRBJ2-3,-,TRBV4-2,-
CASSYSSGRHGYEAFF,TGTGCCAGCAGTTACTCGAGCGGCCGACACGGATATGAAGCTTTCTTT,TRBJ1-1,-,TRBV6-5,-
CASSPITGGLNTEAFF,TGCGCCAGCAGCCCTATAACAGGGGGCTTGAACACTGAAGCTTTCTTT,TRBJ1-1,-,TRBV5-1,TRBD1
CASSFRGTYEQYF,TGCGCCAGCAGCTTCCGAGGTACCTACGAGCAGTACTTC,TRBJ2-7,-,TRBV5-1,-
CASRAFTNYGYTF,TGTGCCAGCCGGGCGTTTACTAACTATGGCTACACCTTC,TRBJ1-2,-,TRBV28,-
CASSIQGAYTDTQYF,TGTGCCAGCAGTATACAGGGCGCCTACACAGATACGCAGTATTTT,TRBJ2-3,-,TRBV6-2/TRBV6-3,-
CASSESALGGHTDTQYF,TGTGCCAGCAGTGAATCCGCCCTCGGCGGTCACACAGATACGCAGTATTTT,TRBJ2-3,-,TRBV25-1,-
CAISDGGSSTDTQYF,TGTGCCATCAGTGACGGGGGGTCTAGCACAGATACGCAGTATTTT,TRBJ2-3,-,TRBV10-3,TRBD2
CASSLGTGGTGELFF,TGCGCCAGCAGCCTGGGGACAGGGGGGACCGGGGAGCTGTTTTTT,TRBJ2-2,-,TRBV4-1,TRBD1
CASSIGGLKSTDTQYF,TGTGCCAGTAGTATTGGGGGACTGAAGAGCACAGATACGCAGTATTTT,TRBJ2-3,-,TRBV19,-
CASSERLVRNEQFF,TGTGCCAGCAGTGAACGACTAGTACGCAATGAGCAGTTCTTC,TRBJ2-1,-,TRBV9,-
CASSMGRTSGSKGNTDTQYF,TGTGCCAGTAGTATGGGCCGGACTAGCGGTTCTAAGGGGAACACAGATACGCAGTATTTT,TRBJ2-3,-,TRBV19,TRBD2
CASSEQFGGNTIYF,TGTGCCAGCAGTGAGCAGTTCGGTGGAAACACCATATATTTT,TRBJ1-3,-,TRBV2,-
CASSQGESSYNSPLHF,TGTGCCAGCAGCCAAGGCGAGAGCTCCTATAATTCACCCCTCCACTTT,TRBJ1-6,-,TRBV3-1/TRBV3-2,-
CASSQGGGEQFF,TGCGCCAGCAGCCAAGGAGGTGGTGAGCAGTTCTTC,TRBJ2-1,-,TRBV4-1,-
CASSVGDSYSNQPQHF,TGTGCCAGCAGCGTCGGGGACTCCTATAGCAATCAGCCCCAGCATTTT,TRBJ1-5,-,TRBV9,-
CASSEAGQEAFF,TGTGCCAGCAGTGAAGCAGGGCAAGAAGCTTTCTTT,TRBJ1-1,-,TRBV6-1,-
CASSYSRSSIYEQYF,TGTGCCAGCAGTTACTCGAGATCCTCGATCTACGAGCAGTACTTC,TRBJ2-7,few,TRBV6-5,-
CASSPSTGGLTEAFF,TGTGCCAGCAGTCCCTCGACAGGGGGCCTCACTGAAGCTTTCTTT,TRBJ1-1,-,TRBV28,TRBD1